Here is one TCR beta chain with its context. Germline V lookup: CDR1 KGHSY, CDR2 FQNENV. The CDR3 totals 11 residues. Deletions cut 3 bases from V and 10 bases from J, with 7 bases between. Of the isolated RNA, all was reverse transcribed, and so the sequenced material was expressed TCRB transcripts. Assay: immunoSEQ multiplex PCR; the TCRdb copy retains only in-frame clones and omits some. The sample lists under 550,000 clones, approximately 10% occurring once. This sample was included in a study of beta chain features in type 1 diabetes. The sample taken for sequencing was naive CD4+ T cells from blood. This receptor was taken from a woman under 30 in good health. This chain joins TRBV16 and TRBJ2-1, with unresolved D. In DNA, the CDR3 is TGTGCCAGCAGCCAGTTTCGGGAGCAGTTCTTC. Encoded protein: CASSQFREQFF.